One and the same sample provided the 20 T cell receptor beta chains below, sequenced in a study of T cell responses to AZD1222 COVID-19 vaccine. Only in-frame clones appear in the TCRdb table, and some are missing; sequencing was by immunoSEQ multiplex PCR. The sample records some 150,000 clones, more than 75% being singletons. The material sequenced was peripheral blood, taken 28 days after the second AZD1222 dose. These receptors were collected from an adult who received the AZD1222 COVID-19 vaccine.

The V gene is TRBV30, the J gene TRBJ2-7; TRBD1 might be the D (6 bases). From germline, CDR1 is GTSNPN and CDR2 SVGIG (reference sequence). Deletions cut 4 bases from V and 1 base from J, with 20 bases between. CDR3 length: 16 residues. CDR3 region: CAWKTITGRGSYEQYF. The CDR3 DNA is TGTGCCTGGAAAACGATAACAGGGAGAGGTTCCTACGAGCAGTACTTC. Together with reference TRBV30 and TRBJ2-7, the CDR3 gives the full variable domain: SQTIHQWPATLVQPVGSPLSLECTVEGTSNPNLYWYRQAAGRGLQLLFYSVGIGQISSEVPQNLSASRPQDRQFILSSKKLLLSDSGFYLCAWKTITGRGSYEQYFGPGTRLTVT.

The rearrangement links TRBV15 to TRBJ2-7, with D uncertain. The CDR3 loop spans 16 amino acids. Germline-derived CDR1 and CDR2 are LNHNV and YYDKDF (reference sequence). Trimming took 0 bases from V and 0 from J, leaving 12 bases between them. CDR3: CATSRDRVISSYEQYF. The CDR3 DNA sequence: TGTGCCACCAGCAGAGATCGGGTGATTAGCTCCTACGAGCAGTACTTC.

V and J are TRBV18 and TRBJ1-1; TRBD1 is a possible D gene (5 bases). CDR1 is KGHSH, CDR2 LQKENI, per germline. The CDR3 has 14 amino acids. Trimming removed 7 bases from V and 3 bases from J, with 15 bases in between. CDR3: CASFATGVDTEAFF. The CDR3 DNA reads as TGTGCCAGCTTCGCGACGGGGGTGGACACTGAAGCTTTCTTT.

V and J are TRBV5-1 and TRBJ1-1; 7 bases fit TRBD1. The CDR3 extends over 15 amino acids. CDR1 and CDR2 (germline): SGHRS, YFSETQ. After removal of 0 bases from V and 5 bases from J, the junction contained 7 bases not matched to a gene. CDR3 DNA sequence: TGCGCCAGCAGCTTGGAGCCGCAGGGGGGAACTGAAGCTTTCTTT. This sequence encodes CASSLEPQGGTEAFF.

The V call is TRBV7-6, the J call TRBJ1-6; D is perhaps TRBD1 (5 bases). Germline CDR1 reads SGHVS; CDR2 reads FNYEAQ. Trimming removed 5 bases from V and 10 bases from J, with 15 bases in between. There are 14 residues in the CDR3. CDR3 sequence: CASSPAGNRSPLHF. CDR3 coding DNA: TGTGCCAGCAGCCCCGCAGGGAATAGGTCACCCCTCCACTTT.

This rearrangement joins TRBV5-1 to TRBJ2-1, with D unresolved. Germline V lookup: CDR1 SGHRS, CDR2 YFSETQ. Trimming removed 7 bases at V and 4 bases at J, with 6 bases between. This CDR3 comprises 11 residues. This CDR3 reads CASAIYNEQFF. The DNA of the CDR3 is TGCGCCAGCGCGATATACAATGAGCAGTTCTTC. The entire variable domain, with the rest obtained from reference TRBV5-1 and TRBJ2-1, is as follows: KAGVTQTPRYLIKTRGQQVTLSCSPISGHRSVSWYQQTPGQGLQFLFEYFSETQRNKGNFPGRFSGRQFSNSRSEMNVSTLELGDSALYLCASAIYNEQFFGPGTRLTVL.

The V call is TRBV9, the J call TRBJ1-3, with a tentative D call TRBD1 (5 bases). CDR3 size: 16 residues. Looked up from germline, CDR1 is SGDLS and CDR2 is YYNGEE. V was cut by 4 bases and J by 0 bases, with 14 bases left in between. The CDR3 is CASSPQDRSSGNTIYF. The CDR3 DNA reads TGTGCCAGCAGCCCACAGGACCGAAGCTCTGGAAACACCATATATTTT.

This chain uses TRBV30 with TRBJ1-1; unclear D gene. Trimming removed 5 bases at V and 7 bases at J, with 11 bases between. The CDR3 consists of 11 residues. Looked up from germline, CDR1 is GTSNPN and CDR2 is SVGIG (reference sequence). CDR3 bases: TGTGCCTGGGTGGGAGGCATTGAAGCTTTCTTT. Translated: CAWVGGIEAFF.

The rearrangement links TRBV28 to TRBJ1-1; D is undetermined. Germline assignment: CDR1 MDHEN and CDR2 SYDVKM. V was shortened by 5 bases and J by 11 bases, with 15 bases between the two germline ends. The CDR3 spans 12 residues. DNA for the CDR3: TGTGCCAGCAGTCCACCTACAATAGACGCTTTCTTT. Translated: CASSPPTIDAFF.

The V gene is TRBV10-1, the J gene TRBJ1-5, with a tentative D call TRBD1 (5 bases). CDR1 is WNHNN, CDR2 SYGVQD, per germline (reference sequence). The CDR3 totals 13 residues. V lost 3 bases and J 2 bases, leaving 5 bases between the germline ends. CDR3: CASSEQGNQPQHF. The CDR3 bases are TGCGCCAGCAGTGAACAGGGCAATCAGCCCCAGCATTTT.

The chain carries TRBV4-1 and TRBJ2-7; 10 bases match TRBD2. Germline-derived CDR1 and CDR2 are MGHRA and YSYEKL. V shed 1 base and J 4 bases; nucleotides not matched to a gene: 4. The CDR3 spans 15 residues. The DNA of the CDR3 is TGCGCCAGCAGCCAAGGTAGCGGGGGGACGTACGAGCAGTACTTC. This encodes CASSQGSGGTYEQYF.

The rearrangement joins TRBV5-1 to TRBJ2-1, with 9 bases identical to TRBD1. CDR1 and CDR2 from the germline V gene are SGHRS and YFSETQ. The CDR3 has 14 residues. V lost 0 bases to trimming and J lost 6 bases; unmatched junction nucleotides: 1. The CDR3 loop is CASSLGDRANEQFF. As DNA, the CDR3 is TGCGCCAGCAGCTTGGGGGACAGGGCCAATGAGCAGTTCTTC. Full variable domain (remainder filled in from reference TRBV5-1 and TRBJ2-1): KAGVTQTPRYLIKTRGQQVTLSCSPISGHRSVSWYQQTPGQGLQFLFEYFSETQRNKGNFPGRFSGRQFSNSRSEMNVSTLELGDSALYLCASSLGDRANEQFFGPGTRLTVL.

The chain uses TRBV4-3 and TRBJ2-7; D possibly corresponds to TRBD1 (6 bases). The V end lost 1 base, the J end lost 2 bases, and 12 bases lay between the germline ends. This CDR3 has 15 amino acids. The germline gives CDR1 LGHNA, CDR2 YSLEER. Here the CDR3 reads CASSQVDQGTYEQYF. CDR3 in DNA: TGCGCCAGCAGCCAAGTTGATCAGGGGACCTACGAGCAGTACTTC.

This CDR3 is CASAWGELAGEGADTQYF. The DNA for the CDR3 is TGTGCCAGCGCTTGGGGGGAACTAGCGGGAGAGGGCGCAGATACGCAGTATTTT. The V and J genes are TRBV7-6 and TRBJ2-3, with 11 bases that match TRBD2. Per the germline V gene, CDR1 is SGHVS and CDR2 is FNYEAQ. V lost 8 bases, J lost 4 bases, and 17 bases stayed unmatched. CDR3 length: 18 residues.

This clone was detected a few times. V is TRBV12-3 or TRBV12-4 and J is TRBJ1-5; D gene uncertain. This CDR3 comprises 12 residues. With 2 bases removed from V and 6 bases from J, the gap between germline ends came to 5 bases. CDR3 in DNA: TGTGCCAGCAGTTTAATGGGTCAGCCCCAGCATTTT. Protein: CASSLMGQPQHF.

This clone was counted once. This chain connects TRBV30 to TRBJ1-5; 9 positions agree with TRBD1. V dropped 0 bases and J dropped 5; count of bases not matched to a gene: 5. Germline loops: CDR1 GTSNPN, CDR2 SVGIG (reference sequence). CDR3 size: 15 residues. CDR3 in amino acids: CAWSVSTGGYQPQHF. CDR3 bases: TGTGCCTGGAGTGTCTCGACAGGGGGGTATCAGCCCCAGCATTTT.

The count of this clone is one. This chain uses TRBV6-2 or TRBV6-3 with TRBJ2-3; no firm D call. The ends were cut back, 3 bases at V and 0 bases at J, with 13 bases in the middle. Germline V gene sequence: CDR1 MNHEY, CDR2 SVGEGT. The CDR3 sequence is 16 residues long. Written as DNA, the CDR3 is TGTGCCAGCAGTTATGAGTGGCAGACTAGCACAGATACGCAGTATTTT. Translation gives CASSYEWQTSTDTQYF.

The V call is TRBV28, the J call TRBJ1-5; D unresolved. Trimming shortened V by 6 bases and J by 9 bases, and 18 bases separated the two germline ends. CDR3 length: 14 amino acids. Germline V CDR1 and CDR2: MDHEN, SYDVKM. The CDR3 loop reads CASRDPAGPGPQHF. The CDR3 bases are TGTGCCAGCAGGGACCCGGCGGGCCCGGGGCCCCAGCATTTT.

The chain carries TRBV28 and TRBJ1-1; weak D call: TRBD1 (6 bases). Trimming left V 5 bases short and J 7 bases short, with 17 bases between. This CDR3 spans 14 amino acids. The germline gives CDR1 MDHEN, CDR2 SYDVKM. The DNA of the CDR3 is TGTGCCAGCAGTAAACGGGGGGCAGGGTATGAAGCTTTCTTT. Amino acid sequence: CASSKRGAGYEAFF.

This rearrangement joins TRBV4-3 to TRBJ2-1; 9 nucleotides line up with TRBD1. This CDR3 region has 16 residues. CDR1 is LGHNA, CDR2 YSLEER, per germline. Losses at the gene ends were 2 bases for V and 8 bases for J; bases not matched to a gene: 10. CDR3 bases: TGCGCCAGCAGCCAAACCCCCGGGACAGGGTCCCATGAGCAGTTCTTC. Translation gives CASSQTPGTGSHEQFF.